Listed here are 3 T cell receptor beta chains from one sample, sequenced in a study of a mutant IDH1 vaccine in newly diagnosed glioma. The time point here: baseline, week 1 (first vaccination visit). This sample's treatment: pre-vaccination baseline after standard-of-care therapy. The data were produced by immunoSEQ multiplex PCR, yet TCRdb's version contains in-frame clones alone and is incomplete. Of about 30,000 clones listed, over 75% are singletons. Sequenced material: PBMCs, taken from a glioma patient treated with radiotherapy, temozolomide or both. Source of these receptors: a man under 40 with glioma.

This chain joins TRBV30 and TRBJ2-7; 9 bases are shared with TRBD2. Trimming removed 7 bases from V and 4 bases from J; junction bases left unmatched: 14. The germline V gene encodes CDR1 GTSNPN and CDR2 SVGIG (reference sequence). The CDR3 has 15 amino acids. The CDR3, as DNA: TGTGCCTCGGTGCGATTAGCGGGAGCCTTTTACGAGCAGTACTTC. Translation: CASVRLAGAFYEQYF.

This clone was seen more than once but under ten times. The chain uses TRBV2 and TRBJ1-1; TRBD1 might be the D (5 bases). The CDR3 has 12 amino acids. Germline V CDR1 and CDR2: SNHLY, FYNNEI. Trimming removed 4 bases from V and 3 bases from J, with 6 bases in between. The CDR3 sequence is CASSVGDTEAFF. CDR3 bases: TGTGCCAGCAGTGTGGGGGACACTGAAGCTTTCTTT.

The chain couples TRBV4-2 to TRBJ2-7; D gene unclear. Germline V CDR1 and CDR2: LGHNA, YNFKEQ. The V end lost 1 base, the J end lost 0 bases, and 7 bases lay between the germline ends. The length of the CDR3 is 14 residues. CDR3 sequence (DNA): TGTGCCAGCAGCCAAGCGTTCCACTCCTACGAGCAGTACTTC. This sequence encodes CASSQAFHSYEQYF.